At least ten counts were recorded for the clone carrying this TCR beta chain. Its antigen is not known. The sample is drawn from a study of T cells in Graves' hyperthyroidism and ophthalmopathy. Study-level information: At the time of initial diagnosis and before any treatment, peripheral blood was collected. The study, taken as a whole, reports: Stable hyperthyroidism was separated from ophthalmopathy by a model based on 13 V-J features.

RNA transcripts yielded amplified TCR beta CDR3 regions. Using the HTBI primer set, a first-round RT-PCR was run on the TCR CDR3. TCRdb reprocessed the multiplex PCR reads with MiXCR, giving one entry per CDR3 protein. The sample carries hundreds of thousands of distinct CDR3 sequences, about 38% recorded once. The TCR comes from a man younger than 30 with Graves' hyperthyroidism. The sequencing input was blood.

For the CDR3, the DNA is TGTGCCAGCAGCTTAGACGCAGGGGGACTTGGCTACACCTTC. It encodes CASSLDAGGLGYTF. This rearrangement joins TRBV7-2 to TRBJ1-2, with 7 positions matching TRBD1. The CDR3 extends over 14 amino acids. Unmatched junction bases numbered 6, after V lost 1 base and J lost 7 bases. The germline CDR1 and CDR2 sequences are SGHTA and FQGNSA.